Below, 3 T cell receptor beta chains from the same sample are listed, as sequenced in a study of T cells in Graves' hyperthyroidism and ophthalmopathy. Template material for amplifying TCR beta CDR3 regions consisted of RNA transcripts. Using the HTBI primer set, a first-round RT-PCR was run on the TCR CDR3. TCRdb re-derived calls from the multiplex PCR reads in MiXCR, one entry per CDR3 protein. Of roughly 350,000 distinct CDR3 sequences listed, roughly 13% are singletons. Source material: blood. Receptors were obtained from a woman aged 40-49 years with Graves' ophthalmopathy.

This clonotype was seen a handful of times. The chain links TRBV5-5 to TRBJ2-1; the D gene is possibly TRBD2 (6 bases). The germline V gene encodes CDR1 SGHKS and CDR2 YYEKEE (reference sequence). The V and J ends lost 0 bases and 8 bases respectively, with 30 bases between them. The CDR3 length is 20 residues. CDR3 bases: TGTGCCAGCAGCTTGGAATCGGCGATCAGGCTTGGAGGCTCGGGGGATGAGCAGTTCTTC. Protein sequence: CASSLESAIRLGGSGDEQFF.

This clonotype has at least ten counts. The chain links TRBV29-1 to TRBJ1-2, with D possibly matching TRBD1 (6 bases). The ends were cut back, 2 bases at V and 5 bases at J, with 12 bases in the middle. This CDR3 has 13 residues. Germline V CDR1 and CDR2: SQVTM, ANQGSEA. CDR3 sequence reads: CSVERFQGYGYTF. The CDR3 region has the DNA TGCAGCGTTGAAAGGTTCCAGGGGTATGGCTACACCTTC.

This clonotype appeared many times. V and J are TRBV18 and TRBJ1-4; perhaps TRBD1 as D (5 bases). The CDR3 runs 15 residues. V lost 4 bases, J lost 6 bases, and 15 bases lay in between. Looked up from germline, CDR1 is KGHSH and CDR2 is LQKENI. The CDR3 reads CASSRLQGGHEKLFF. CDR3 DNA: TGTGCCAGCTCACGACTTCAGGGAGGGCATGAAAAACTGTTTTTT.